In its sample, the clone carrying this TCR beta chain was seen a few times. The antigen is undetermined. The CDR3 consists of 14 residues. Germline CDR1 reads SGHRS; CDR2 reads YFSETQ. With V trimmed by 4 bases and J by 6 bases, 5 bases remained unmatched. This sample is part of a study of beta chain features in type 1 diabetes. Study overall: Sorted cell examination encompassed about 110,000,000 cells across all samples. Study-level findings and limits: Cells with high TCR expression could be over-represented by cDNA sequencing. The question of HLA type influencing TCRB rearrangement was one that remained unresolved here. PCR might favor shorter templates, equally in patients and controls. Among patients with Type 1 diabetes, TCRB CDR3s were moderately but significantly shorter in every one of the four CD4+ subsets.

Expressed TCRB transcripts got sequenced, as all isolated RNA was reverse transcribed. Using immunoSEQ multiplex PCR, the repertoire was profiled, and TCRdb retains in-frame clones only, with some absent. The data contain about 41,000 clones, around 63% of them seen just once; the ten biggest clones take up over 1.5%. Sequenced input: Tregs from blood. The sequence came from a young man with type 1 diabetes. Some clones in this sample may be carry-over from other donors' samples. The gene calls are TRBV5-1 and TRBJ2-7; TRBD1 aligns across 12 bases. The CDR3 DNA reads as TGCGCCAGCAGCGCGGGGACAGGGGGCAGCGAGCAGTACTTC. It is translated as CASSAGTGGSEQYF.